Following are 23 T cell receptor beta chains from one sample sequenced in a study of radiation and T cells in renal cell carcinoma. Profiled with immunoSEQ multiplex PCR; TCRdb holds only in-frame clones, not every one. There are about 140,000 clones in the sample; roughly 85% occur only once, and roughly 25% lies in the top ten. Noted time point: baseline pretreatment blood. The treatment: 15 Gy SBRT to primary tumor, nephrectomy 4 weeks later. The sequencing used blood, collected from a patient whose treatment included radiotherapy and nephrectomy. These receptors all stem from a woman aged 45 to 65 with renal cell carcinoma.

V is TRBV5-1 and J is TRBJ2-2; possibly TRBD1 or TRBD2 for D (7 bases each). V was pared by 0 bases and J by 4 bases, with 16 bases between. The length of the CDR3 is 17 residues. Germline lookup yields CDR1 SGHRS and CDR2 YFSETQ. The CDR3 DNA reads TGCGCCAGCAGCTTGGAGGGGGCGAGCGGGGCCACCGGGGAGCTGTTTTTT. It encodes CASSLEGASGATGELFF.

The genes are TRBV29-1 and TRBJ1-3; 9 bases line up with TRBD1. The germline V gene encodes CDR1 SQVTM and CDR2 ANQGSEA. The CDR3 runs 14 residues. Trimming cost V 5 bases and J 4 bases; bases outside gene matches: 6. The CDR3, as DNA: TGCAGCGTTAAGGGACAGGGAGACGGAAACACCATATATTTT. It specifies CSVKGQGDGNTIYF.

V is TRBV5-4 and J is TRBJ2-7, with 7 bases that match TRBD2. The CDR3 consists of 15 residues. The V segment lost 0 bases and the J segment 3 bases; nucleotides outside the gene matches: 6. The germline CDR1 and CDR2 sequences are SGHNT and YYREEE (reference sequence). CDR3 amino acids: CASSLGSGTIYEQYF. CDR3 coding DNA: TGTGCCAGCAGCTTGGGGAGCGGGACCATCTACGAGCAGTACTTC.

This clone was detected once. The chain employs TRBV27 and TRBJ2-1, with TRBD1 matching over 7 bases. This CDR3 spans 15 amino acids. Trimming at V came to 4 bases and at J to 0 bases, leaving 3 bases not matched to a gene. CDR1 MNHEY and CDR2 SMNVEV come from the germline V gene (reference sequence). For the CDR3, the DNA is TGTGCCAGCAGTTGGGACAGTAACTCCTACAATGAGCAGTTCTTC. It is translated as CASSWDSNSYNEQFF.

V usage is TRBV10-1 and J usage is TRBJ1-1; D call uncertain. Trimming stripped 2 bases from V and 1 base from J, with 5 bases between. CDR3 length: 13 residues. From germline, CDR1 is WNHNN and CDR2 SYGVQD (reference sequence). CDR3 nucleotide sequence: TGCGCCAGCAGTGAGGGCTGGAACACTGAAGCTTTCTTT. It translates to CASSEGWNTEAFF.

J is TRBJ2-7 and V is TRBV12-1. TRBV12-1 is a documented pseudogene. The CDR3 sequence is 14 residues long. The CDR3 spells CASSFVGESLQEYF. CDR3 in DNA: TGTGCCAGCAGCTTTGTGGGGGAATCCCTACAGGAGTACTTC.

V and J are TRBV15 and TRBJ1-3, with D hard to call. The CDR3 length is 14 residues. Trimming cost V 1 base and J 0 bases, with 4 bases left between them. CDR1 is LNHNV, CDR2 YYDKDF, per germline (reference sequence). CDR3 sequence (DNA): TGTGCCACCAGCAGAGTGGTCTCTGGAAACACCATATATTTT. Amino acid sequence: CATSRVVSGNTIYF.

This clone has a handful of counts. The chain couples TRBV2 to TRBJ1-2; D uncertain. The CDR3 runs 11 residues. V lost 3 bases and J lost 11, with 10 bases in between. Germline CDR1 is SNHLY and CDR2 is FYNNEI. The CDR3, as DNA: TGTGCCAGCAGTGAGGTTCCACCGTACACCTTC. This translates into CASSEVPPYTF.

The CDR3 DNA sequence: TGTGCCAGCAGCCCCGGGGTGGGCATAACTAACTATGGCTACACCTTC. The encoded protein is CASSPGVGITNYGYTF. The chain combines TRBV5-4 with TRBJ1-2; D call uncertain. The CDR3 runs to 16 residues. Germline CDR1 and CDR2: SGHNT and YYREEE (reference sequence). V lost 4 bases and J lost 0, with 16 bases in between.

In this sample, this clone turned up once. The chain couples TRBV2 to TRBJ2-1; D is perhaps TRBD2 (6 bases). Germline V CDR1 and CDR2: SNHLY, FYNNEI. The ends were cut back, 0 bases at V and 3 bases at J, with 12 bases in the middle. This CDR3 has 16 residues. The CDR3 DNA reads TGTGCCAGCAGTGAAGCCTCGGGAGACCTCTACAATGAGCAGTTCTTC. This encodes CASSEASGDLYNEQFF.

This chain connects TRBV5-5 to TRBJ2-6; D unresolved. Germline CDR1 is SGHKS and CDR2 is YYEKEE (reference sequence). Deletions cut 3 bases from V and 0 bases from J, with 4 bases between. This CDR3 comprises 14 residues. CDR3: CASSSDSGANVLTF. In nucleotides, the CDR3 is TGTGCCAGCAGCTCTGACTCTGGGGCCAACGTCCTGACTTTC.

V and J are TRBV5-1 and TRBJ2-1, with TRBD1 matching over 7 bases. J gave up 4 bases and V 4 bases, and 8 bases lay outside the gene matches. CDR1 is SGHRS and CDR2 is YFSETQ in the germline V gene. CDR3 size: 15 residues. The CDR3 nucleotides read TGCGCCAGCAGCCCAGACAGGGTGGCATACAATGAGCAGTTCTTC. This codes for CASSPDRVAYNEQFF.

The chain recombines TRBV29-1 with TRBJ2-1; 8 positions match TRBD1. Germline trimming cut 6 bases from V and 8 bases from J; bases unmatched to any gene: 9. There are 13 residues in the CDR3. Germline lookup yields CDR1 SQVTM and CDR2 ANQGSEA. The CDR3 loop is CSVEGDRRYEQFF. CDR3 coding DNA: TGCAGCGTCGAGGGGGACAGGCGATATGAGCAGTTCTTC.

The rearrangement joins TRBV7-2 to TRBJ2-7, with D unclear. This CDR3 region has 11 residues. Germline assignment: CDR1 SGHTA and CDR2 FQGNSA. V lost 5 bases, J lost 5 bases, and 7 bases lay in between. DNA of the CDR3: TGTGCCAGCAGCCGGAGACACGAGCAGTACTTC. This codes for CASSRRHEQYF.

This clone was recorded only once. This chain uses TRBV5-4 with TRBJ2-3; the D is unclear. V lost 3 bases to trimming and J lost 0 bases, with 5 bases between them. This CDR3 has 13 amino acids. Germline V gives CDR1 SGHNT, CDR2 YYREEE (reference sequence). DNA for the CDR3: TGTGCCAGCAGCTCCGGGAGCACAGATACGCAGTATTTT. This translates into CASSSGSTDTQYF.

The genes are TRBV5-1 and TRBJ1-4; 7 bases match TRBD1. CDR1 and CDR2 (germline): SGHRS, YFSETQ. V shed 5 bases, J shed 7 bases, and the junction held 8 bases outside the gene matches. This CDR3 has 14 residues. The CDR3 region has the DNA TGCGCCAGCAGTCCAGGGGGATTCGGTGAAAAACTGTTTTTT. Residues: CASSPGGFGEKLFF.

This clone was observed a few times. This chain joins TRBV10-3 and TRBJ2-2; D gene unclear. Trimming stripped 7 bases from V and 4 bases from J, with 7 bases between. This CDR3 region has 12 residues. Per the germline V gene, CDR1 is ENHRY and CDR2 is SYGVKD. The CDR3 nucleotides read TGTGCCATCACAGTCTCCACCGGGGAGCTGTTTTTT. This codes for CAITVSTGELFF.

CDR3 protein: CATQVMGLEDTQYF. The CDR3 DNA sequence: TGTGCCACCCAGGTTATGGGATTGGAAGATACGCAGTATTTT. The rearrangement links TRBV25-1 to TRBJ2-3, with unresolved D. The germline V and J ends were trimmed by 10 bases and 5 bases, with 19 bases remaining between them. Germline-derived CDR1 and CDR2 are MGHDK and SYGVNS. The CDR3 runs to 14 residues.

The chain joins TRBV5-1 to TRBJ2-3; 10 nucleotides agree with TRBD2. The length of the CDR3 is 16 residues. V was pared by 4 bases and J by 0 bases, with 5 bases of the junction left unmatched. Germline CDR1 and CDR2: SGHRS and YFSETQ. CDR3 DNA sequence: TGCGCCAGCAGCAGGAGGACTAGCGGAAGCACAGATACGCAGTATTTT. It translates to CASSRRTSGSTDTQYF. Based on the CDR3 plus reference TRBV5-1 and TRBJ2-3, the full variable domain is KAGVTQTPRYLIKTRGQQVTLSCSPISGHRSVSWYQQTPGQGLQFLFEYFSETQRNKGNFPGRFSGRQFSNSRSEMNVSTLELGDSALYLCASSRRTSGSTDTQYFGPGTRLTVL.

The chain uses TRBV7-2 and TRBJ2-3, with 8 nucleotides matching TRBD2. CDR3 length: 14 amino acids. V was pared by 7 bases and J by 3 bases, with 6 bases of the junction left unmatched. From germline, CDR1 is SGHTA and CDR2 FQGNSA. In nucleotides, the CDR3 is TGTGCCAGCACTAAAGCGGGGGCTACAGATACGCAGTATTTT. Translated: CASTKAGATDTQYF.

The chain uses TRBV27 and TRBJ2-3; D not certain. The CDR3 length is 13 residues. Between the trimmed V and J ends, which lost 5 bases and 9 bases, there was a span of 15 bases. Germline CDR1 and CDR2: MNHEY and SMNVEV (reference sequence). In nucleotides, the CDR3 is TGTGCCAGCAGTCTAAAAACCTTTGCGACGCAGTATTTT. This codes for CASSLKTFATQYF.

The rearrangement uses TRBV18 and TRBJ2-3, with D hard to call. The CDR3 extends over 16 amino acids. The V and J ends lost 0 bases and 0 bases respectively, with 10 bases between them. CDR1 is KGHSH and CDR2 is LQKENI in the germline V gene. The CDR3 sequence: CASSPPSSPSTDTQYF. The CDR3 DNA reads as TGTGCCAGCTCACCACCTAGTTCCCCAAGCACAGATACGCAGTATTTT.

This clone came up once. The chain is built from TRBV4-1 and TRBJ1-2; D is uncertain. In germline, CDR1 is MGHRA, CDR2 YSYEKL. Between the trimmed V and J ends, which lost 1 base and 3 bases, there was a span of 12 bases. The CDR3 totals 15 residues. The CDR3, as DNA: TGCGCCAGCAGCCAAGGTGCGTTTAGTGACTATGGCTACACCTTC. Translating it yields CASSQGAFSDYGYTF.